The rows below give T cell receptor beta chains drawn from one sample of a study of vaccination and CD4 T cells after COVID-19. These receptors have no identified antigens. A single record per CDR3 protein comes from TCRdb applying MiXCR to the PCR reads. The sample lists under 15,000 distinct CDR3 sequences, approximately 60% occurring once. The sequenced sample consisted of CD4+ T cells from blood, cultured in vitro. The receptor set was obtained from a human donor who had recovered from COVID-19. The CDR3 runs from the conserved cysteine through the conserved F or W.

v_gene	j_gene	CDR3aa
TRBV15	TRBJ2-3	CATSRAGGTQYF
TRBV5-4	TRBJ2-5	CASSLGTGEETQYF
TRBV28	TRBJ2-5	CASSSPGQQETQYF
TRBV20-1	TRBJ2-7	CSARASAKNSYEQYF
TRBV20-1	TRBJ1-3	CSAREEPKRTIYF
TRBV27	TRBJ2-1	CASSLFRSPYNEQFF
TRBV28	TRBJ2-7	CATDDSTGYEQYF
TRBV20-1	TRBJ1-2	CSAASGGDYTF
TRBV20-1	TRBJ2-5	CSASTVQTQYF
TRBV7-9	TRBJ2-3	CASSAQRSDTQYF
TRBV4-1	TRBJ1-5	CASSQVDMGMSAGQPQHF
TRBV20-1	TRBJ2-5	CSAESRQGKLSWETQYF
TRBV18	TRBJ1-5	CASSPHRDQPQHF
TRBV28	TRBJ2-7	CASGPRGLGAYEQYF
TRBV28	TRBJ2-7	CASSGQNYEQYF
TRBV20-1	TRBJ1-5	CSARRQTQPQHF
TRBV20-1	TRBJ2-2	CSARADGTGELFF
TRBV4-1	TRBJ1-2	CASSQGGHGYTF
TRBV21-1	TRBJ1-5	CASSPPGTDSNQPQHF
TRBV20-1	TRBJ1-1	CSARSGQLTEAFF
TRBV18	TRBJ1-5	CASSTDRVRPQHF
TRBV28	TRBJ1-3	CASKEVSSGNTIYF
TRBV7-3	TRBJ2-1	CASSFDVGVGTGRGEQFF
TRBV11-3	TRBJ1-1	CASSSGQDTEAFF
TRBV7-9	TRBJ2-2	CASSLAVRTTNTGELFF
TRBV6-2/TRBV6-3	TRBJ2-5	CASSLVDETQYF
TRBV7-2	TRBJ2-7	CASSLGRDGYEQYF
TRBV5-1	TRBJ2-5	CASSLGSDRETQYF
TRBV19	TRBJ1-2	CASSTTGGSGYTF
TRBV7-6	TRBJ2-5	CASSTAQETQYF
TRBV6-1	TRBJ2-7	CASTPIGGSSYEQYF
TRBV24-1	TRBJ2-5	CATSEGRSRVETQYF
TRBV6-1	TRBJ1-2	CASSGLTGGHGYGYTF
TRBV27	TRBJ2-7	CASKPSGGGYEQYF
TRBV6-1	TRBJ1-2	CASSQKTGRTKGYTF
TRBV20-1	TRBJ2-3	CSARKAGAGDTQYF
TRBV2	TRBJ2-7	CASSRGQSEQYF
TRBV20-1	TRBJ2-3	CSARALSTDTQYF
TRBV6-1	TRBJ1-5	CASSISSGQPQHF
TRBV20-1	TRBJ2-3	CSARPGTSENTQYF
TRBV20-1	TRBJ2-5	CSASHPDGKQAETQYF
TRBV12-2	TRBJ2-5	CASRPLQGLQETQYF
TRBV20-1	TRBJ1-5	CSAHENSNQPQHF
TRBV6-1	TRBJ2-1	CASSLDFPNEQFF
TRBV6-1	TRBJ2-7	CASIGGEFRDRGHEQYF
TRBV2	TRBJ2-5	CASKDSRQQETQYF
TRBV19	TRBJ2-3	CASSWATDTQYF
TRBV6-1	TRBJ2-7	CASKFGQGSDEQYF
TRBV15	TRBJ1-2	CATSREGGRRDYGYTF
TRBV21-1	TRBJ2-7	CASSKAPLLAGVVEQYF
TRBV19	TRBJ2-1	CASSLQGGYNEQFF
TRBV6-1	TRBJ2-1	CAGALGPSYNEQFF
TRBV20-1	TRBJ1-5	CSARDPTGIQPQHF
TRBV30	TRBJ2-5	CAWSVGIGRGETQYF
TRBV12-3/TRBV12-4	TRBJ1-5	CASSFLGGNQPQHF